Detailed here is one T cell receptor beta chain. No antigen is known for it. These data belong to a study of T cell responses to AZD1222 COVID-19 vaccine. Study observations and caveats: Seropositivity was recorded at baseline in only a handful of AZD1222 recipients. A rise in Spike-specific TCR breadth and depth followed two AZD1222 doses. Among spike-specific TCRs, nearly half reportedly target unmutated variant regions.

CDR1 is LGHDT, CDR2 YNNKEL, per germline (reference sequence). V lost 0 bases to trimming and J lost 5 bases; unmatched junction nucleotides: 2. This CDR3 has 14 amino acids. Profiled with immunoSEQ multiplex PCR; TCRdb holds only in-frame clones, not every one. The table shows around 110,000 clones, with around 82% occurring only once. The sequences come from peripheral blood, collected on day 0 of AZD1222 vaccination. The V call is TRBV3-1 (or the pseudogene TRBV3-2), the J call TRBJ2-3; TRBD2 matches 7 bases. This TCR was recovered from an adult in good health. CDR3 amino acids: CASSQDPSGDTQYF. The CDR3 nucleotides read TGTGCCAGCAGCCAAGACCCTAGCGGAGATACGCAGTATTTT.